A selection of T cell receptor beta chains follows, all from one sample in a study of cytotoxic CD8 clonotypes in ibrutinib-treated CLL. Assay: immunoSEQ multiplex PCR; the TCRdb copy retains only in-frame clones and omits some. The data contain around 33,000 clones, 49% of them singletons. Sequences were derived from PBMCs, sampled before ibrutinib treatment. All receptors come from a human donor with chronic lymphocytic leukemia. Both conserved end residues are part of each CDR3. Fields, in order: J gene, V gene, CDR3 length, D gene, clone size, CDR3 DNA, CDR3 protein. D genes are given only for firm matches. The size entry is marked missing in some rows and otherwise reads once, few, many or a size class.

j_gene: TRBJ2-5; v_gene: TRBV7-2; len: 13; d_gene: NA; abundance: NA; CDR3nt: TGTGCCAGCAGCTTCACAGGGATCGAGACCCAGTACTTC; CDR3aa: CASSFTGIETQYF
j_gene: TRBJ1-2; v_gene: TRBV19; len: 15; d_gene: NA; abundance: NA; CDR3nt: TGTGCCAGTAGGGTCGGATCGGGGGATTTGAATGGCTACACCTTC; CDR3aa: CASRVGSGDLNGYTF
j_gene: TRBJ1-2; v_gene: TRBV27; len: 15; d_gene: TRBD1; abundance: NA; CDR3nt: TGTGCCAGCAGTTTTCACGGACAGGGGAATTATGGCTACACCTTC; CDR3aa: CASSFHGQGNYGYTF
j_gene: TRBJ1-1; v_gene: TRBV11-3; len: 13; d_gene: NA; abundance: NA; CDR3nt: TGTGCCAGCAGCATATGGACAAACACTGAAGCTTTCTTT; CDR3aa: CASSIWTNTEAFF
j_gene: TRBJ2-1; v_gene: TRBV6-1; len: 18; d_gene: TRBD2; abundance: NA; CDR3nt: TGTGCCAGCAGTGAAGTCCCCATAGCGGGGGGGACGTACAATGAGCAGTTCTTC; CDR3aa: CASSEVPIAGGTYNEQFF
j_gene: TRBJ2-5; v_gene: TRBV15; len: 15; d_gene: NA; abundance: few; CDR3nt: TGTGCCACTTCGACCTCGAGCAGGGGCAAGGAGACCCAGTACTTC; CDR3aa: CATSTSSRGKETQYF
j_gene: TRBJ1-5; v_gene: TRBV10-3; len: 13; d_gene: TRBD1; abundance: NA; CDR3nt: TGTGCCATCAGTCCCAGGGGGCATCAGCCCCAGCATTTT; CDR3aa: CAISPRGHQPQHF
j_gene: TRBJ2-5; v_gene: TRBV7-3; len: 16; d_gene: TRBD2; abundance: NA; CDR3nt: TGTGCCAGCAGCTCCTCGACTAGCGGGGGGCAAGAGACCCAGTACTTC; CDR3aa: CASSSSTSGGQETQYF
j_gene: TRBJ1-6; v_gene: TRBV19; len: 16; d_gene: TRBD1; abundance: NA; CDR3nt: TGTGCCAGTAGTATAGGGACAGGGTCTGGAAATTCACCCCTCCACTTT; CDR3aa: CASSIGTGSGNSPLHF
j_gene: TRBJ1-2; v_gene: TRBV7-2; len: 15; d_gene: NA; abundance: few; CDR3nt: TGTGCCAGCACCGCTTTGGAGGGCGCATACTATGGCTACACCTTC; CDR3aa: CASTALEGAYYGYTF
j_gene: TRBJ1-4; v_gene: TRBV30; len: 13; d_gene: NA; abundance: once; CDR3nt: TGTGCCTGGGGGAGAGACGACAATGAAAAACTGTTTTTT; CDR3aa: CAWGRDDNEKLFF
j_gene: TRBJ2-7; v_gene: TRBV2; len: 13; d_gene: NA; abundance: NA; CDR3nt: TGTGCCAGCATAACTCTCGGCTCCTACGAGCAGTACTTC; CDR3aa: CASITLGSYEQYF
j_gene: TRBJ2-7; v_gene: TRBV7-9; len: 14; d_gene: TRBD2; abundance: NA; CDR3nt: TGTGCCAGCAGCTTACACGGGACTACCTACGAGCAGTACTTC; CDR3aa: CASSLHGTTYEQYF
j_gene: TRBJ2-5; v_gene: TRBV5-1; len: 16; d_gene: NA; abundance: few; CDR3nt: TGCGCCAGCAGCATAAACCGACAGGCACCCCAAGAGACCCAGTACTTC; CDR3aa: CASSINRQAPQETQYF
j_gene: TRBJ2-7; v_gene: TRBV10-2; len: 11; d_gene: NA; abundance: NA; CDR3nt: TGCGCCAGCAGTGAGGGGGGCGAGCAGTACTTC; CDR3aa: CASSEGGEQYF
j_gene: TRBJ2-5; v_gene: TRBV28; len: 14; d_gene: TRBD2; abundance: few; CDR3nt: TGTGCCAGCAGTCGCCCAGCGGGGGAAGAGACCCAGTACTTC; CDR3aa: CASSRPAGEETQYF
j_gene: TRBJ2-5; v_gene: TRBV6-6; len: 13; d_gene: NA; abundance: NA; CDR3nt: TGTGCCAGCAGTTATAGGGGGGGGGAGACCCAGTACTTC; CDR3aa: CASSYRGGETQYF
j_gene: TRBJ2-1; v_gene: TRBV10-3; len: 15; d_gene: TRBD2; abundance: NA; CDR3nt: TGTGCCATCAGTGAATCCAGCGGGGGGACCAATGAGCAGTTCTTC; CDR3aa: CAISESSGGTNEQFF